This TCR beta chain was found in a study of blood T cell repertoires in COVID-19 (dated by TCRdb to 2018 to 2020). General notes on the study: Samples covering the acute and convalescent phases of COVID-19 were provided by collaborators in the United States, Italy and Spain. The samples were drawn from two sources: the first 160 participants of the ongoing ImmuneRACE study, and 1,254 subjects contributed by 6 global collaborators. HLA class I and class II types, where available, came from metadata supplied by the sample provider rather than from assay-based typing. Sample metadata almost always included a de-identified subject ID, COVID-19 status, age in years and sex. The prospective study material was composed of cDNA or gDNA derived from T cells, B-cell-depleted T cells, or PBMCs. The repertoires were made available in a free public database intended to serve as a resource for research on the immune response to SARS-CoV-2. Deeply sampled blood TCRbeta repertoires from subjects exposed to, actively infected with, or recovered from COVID-19 were included in the dataset. What the research found in general, with its limitations: The quantity of clinical and demographic metadata differed by source and by participant and was supplied without curation.

A word on this clone: The antigen this receptor binds is unknown. No base quality values were provided; no much bigger clone lies one nucleotide off.

Whole blood was collected in K2EDTA tubes by collaborating institutions according to the institutions' own protocols. For TCRbeta analysis, collaborator samples were shipped as frozen whole blood, as isolated PBMCs, or as DNA extracted from either sample type. The immunoSEQ Assay, a bias-controlled multiplex PCR, was used to amplify TCRbeta CDR3 regions from genomic DNA. Turning to the authors' computational methods: Nucleated cell counts per sample were estimated from amplification of reference gene primers within the assay. To quantify the absolute abundance of each unique TCRbeta CDR3 rearrangement, sequence reads were collapsed and filtered. For each sample, productive Simpson clonality was calculated by taking the square root of Simpson's diversity index across productive rearrangements. Sourced from immuneACCESS, this table was stored by TCRdb with only in-frame sequences that have V and J called. A share of the clones is absent; for the studies checked, an unresolved V gene accounts for under half, and the remainder has no known explanation. V, J and clone size derive from that table, while D and trimming were established from the DNA sequence. Within this sample are under 250,000 clones, with about nine tenths of them counted one time only. 0.72% of the sample belongs to the ten largest clones.

From the cysteine up to the phenylalanine, the CDR3 has a length of 14 residues. Only the CDR3 part of the read is kept: 42 bases, read in frame from the first base. CDR1 and CDR2, looked up from the germline V gene, are SGHTA and FQGNSA. Trimming leaves V shorter by 5 bases and J shorter by 2 bases, with the junction holding 4 bases beyond the gene matches. The chain couples TRBV7-2 to TRBJ2-7, and 9 bases in between align with TRBD1. This clonotype was sampled from a middle-aged man with acute or convalescent COVID-19. The sample was peripheral blood. CDR3 loop: CASSPDRGPYEQYF. Read as DNA, the sequence is TGTGCCAGCAGCCCGGACAGGGGACCCTACGAGCAGTACTTC.